Listed here are 3 T cell receptor beta chains from one sample, sequenced in a study of T cell repertoires in cytomegalovirus infection. Using its own MiXCR run on the reads, TCRdb lists one record per CDR3 protein. Of some 350,000 distinct CDR3 sequences in the sample, roughly 20% were seen once. The sequenced sample consisted of PBMCs. These receptors were collected from a human donor in good health (CMV status not recorded). Some clones in this sample may be carry-over from other donors' samples.

This clonotype appeared many times. CDR3 DNA sequence: TGTGCCAGCAGCACCAGTAGGACAGATACGCAGTATTTT. The encoded protein is CASSTSRTDTQYF. The rearrangement joins TRBV7-2 to TRBJ2-3; D ambiguous. Germline V gives CDR1 SGHTA, CDR2 FQGNSA. Trimming removed 5 bases at V and 3 bases at J, with 9 bases between. The length of the CDR3 is 13 residues.

This clonotype was counted ten times or more. The gene calls are TRBV7-8 and TRBJ2-3; 7 nucleotides match TRBD2. This CDR3 comprises 15 residues. Germline V gene lookup returns CDR1 SGHVS and CDR2 FQNEAQ. Losses at the gene ends were 3 bases for V and 5 bases for J; bases not matched to a gene: 8. As DNA, the CDR3 is TGTGCCAGCAGCTTGGGCTTTCGCGGGGGAGATACGCAGTATTTT. It codes for CASSLGFRGGDTQYF.

This clonotype was observed a few times. The chain joins TRBV29-1 to TRBJ2-5; TRBD2 agrees at 7 bases. From germline, CDR1 is SQVTM and CDR2 ANQGSEA. J lost 4 bases, V lost 7 bases, and 0 bases had no gene match. The CDR3 has 10 amino acids. CDR3 protein: CSGGGETQYF. The CDR3 DNA sequence: TGCAGCGGGGGGGGAGAGACCCAGTACTTC. Filled out from reference TRBV29-1 and TRBJ2-5, the complete variable domain reads SAVISQKPSRDICQRGTSLTIQCQVDSQVTMMFWYRQQPGQSLTLIATANQGSEATYESGFVIDKFPISRPNLTFSTLTVSNMSPEDSSIYLCSGGGETQYFGPGTRLLVL.